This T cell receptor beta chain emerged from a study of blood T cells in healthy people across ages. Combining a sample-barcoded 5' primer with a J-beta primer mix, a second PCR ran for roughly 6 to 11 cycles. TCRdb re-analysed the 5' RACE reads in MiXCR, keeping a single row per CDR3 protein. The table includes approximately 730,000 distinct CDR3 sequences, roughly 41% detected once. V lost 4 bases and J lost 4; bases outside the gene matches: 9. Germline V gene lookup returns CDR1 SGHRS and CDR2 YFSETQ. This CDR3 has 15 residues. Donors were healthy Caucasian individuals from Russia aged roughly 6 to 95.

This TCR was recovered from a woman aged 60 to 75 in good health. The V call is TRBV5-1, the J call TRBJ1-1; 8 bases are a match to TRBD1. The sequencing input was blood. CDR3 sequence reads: CASSNPQGDGTEAFF. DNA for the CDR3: TGCGCCAGCAGCAATCCACAGGGGGACGGCACTGAAGCTTTCTTT.